The clone carrying this T cell receptor (beta chain) appeared once. This sample was taken from a study of CD8+ T cells in alopecia areata. Following extraction, RNA underwent reverse transcription to cDNA, which served as the sequencing template. Some clones are missing from TCRdb's copy, which holds only in-frame ones; the method was immunoSEQ multiplex PCR. This table holds 40,000 to 45,000 clones, more than 90% found once. V was pared by 4 bases and J by 6 bases, with 7 bases between. The CDR3 spans 11 residues. The germline CDR1 and CDR2 sequences are MNHEY and SMNVEV (reference sequence). Treatment defined: oral pan-JAK inhibitor, 5-10 mg twice daily.

The chain joins TRBV27 to TRBJ2-7; maybe TRBD2 (5 bases). This sequence was found in a human donor with alopecia areata. This material consisted of CD8+ T cells sorted from blood, taken at week 24, from a patient treated with tofacitinib. CDR3 loop: CASSSGIEQYF. CDR3 in DNA: TGTGCCAGCAGTTCGGGGATCGAGCAGTACTTC.